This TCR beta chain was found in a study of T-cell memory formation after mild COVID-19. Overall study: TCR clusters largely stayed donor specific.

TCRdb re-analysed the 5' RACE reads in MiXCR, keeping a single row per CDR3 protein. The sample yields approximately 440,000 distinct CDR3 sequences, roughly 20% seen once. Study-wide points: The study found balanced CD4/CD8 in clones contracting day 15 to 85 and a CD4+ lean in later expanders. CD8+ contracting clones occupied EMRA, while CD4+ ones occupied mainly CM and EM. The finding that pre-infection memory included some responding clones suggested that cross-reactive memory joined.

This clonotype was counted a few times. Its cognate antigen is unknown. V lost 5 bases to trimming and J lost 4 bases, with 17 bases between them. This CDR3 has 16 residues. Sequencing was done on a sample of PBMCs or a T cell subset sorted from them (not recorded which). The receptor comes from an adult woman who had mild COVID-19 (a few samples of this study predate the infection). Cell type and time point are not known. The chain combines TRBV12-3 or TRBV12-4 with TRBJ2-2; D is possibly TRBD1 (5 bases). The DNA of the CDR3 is TGTGCCAGCAGTACACCAAACCGACAGATCACCGGGGAGCTGTTTTTT. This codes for CASSTPNRQITGELFF.